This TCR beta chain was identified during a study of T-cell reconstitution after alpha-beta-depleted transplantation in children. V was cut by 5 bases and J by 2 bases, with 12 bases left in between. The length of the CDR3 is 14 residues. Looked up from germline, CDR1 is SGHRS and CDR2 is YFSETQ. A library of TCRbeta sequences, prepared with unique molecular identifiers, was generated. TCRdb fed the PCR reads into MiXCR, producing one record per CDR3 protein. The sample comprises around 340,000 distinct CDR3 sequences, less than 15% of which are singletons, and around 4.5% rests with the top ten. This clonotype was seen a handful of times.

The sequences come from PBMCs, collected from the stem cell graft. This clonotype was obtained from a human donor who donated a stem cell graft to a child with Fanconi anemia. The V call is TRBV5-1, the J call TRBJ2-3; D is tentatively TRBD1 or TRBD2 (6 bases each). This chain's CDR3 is CASSSGALTDTQYF. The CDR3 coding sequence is TGCGCCAGCAGTTCGGGGGCCCTCACAGATACGCAGTATTTT.